The source of this T cell receptor (beta chain) is a study of OX40 agonist ivuxolimab in advanced cancers. At the level of the study: Dose-escalation cases comprised hepatocellular carcinoma, melanoma, renal cell or head and neck cancer.

This CDR3 contains 17 residues. J was trimmed by 6 bases and V by 2 bases; bases with no gene match: 12. Germline V gene lookup returns CDR1 MNHNS and CDR2 SASEGT. The protocol was immunoSEQ multiplex PCR, while the TCRdb copy is restricted to in-frame clones and leaves out a portion. This sample carries some 81,000 clones, around 85% of them seen once, and the ten largest clones take around 2%. The sequences come from CD4+ or CD8+ T cells sorted from blood, collected in a trial of the OX40 agonist ivuxolimab. The V gene is TRBV6-1, the J gene TRBJ1-4, with 7 bases lining up with TRBD1. This clonotype originated in an adult with an advanced solid tumor such as melanoma, head and neck, liver or kidney cancer. The CDR3 here is CASSEPLVQGRDEKLFF. The CDR3 bases are TGTGCCAGCAGTGAACCTCTTGTACAGGGGCGGGATGAAAAACTGTTTTTT.